Each of the 2 T cell receptor beta chains below was sequenced from the same sample in a study of T cell responses to AZD1222 COVID-19 vaccine. Measured with immunoSEQ multiplex PCR; TCRdb has only the in-frame clones, and not every one. The sample includes around 150,000 clones, less than 95% of them seen just once. This specimen was peripheral blood, taken on day 0 of AZD1222 vaccination. The origin of the receptors is an adult in good health.

The chain joins TRBV7-9 to TRBJ2-1; 8 positions agree with TRBD2. From germline, CDR1 is SEHNR and CDR2 FQNEAQ (reference sequence). The CDR3 totals 14 residues. The ends lost 10 bases at V and 5 bases at J; junction bases unmatched: 10. The DNA for the CDR3 is TGTGCCACCAAAGACGGGAGGGCCAACAATGAGCAGTTCTTC. Translation gives CATKDGRANNEQFF.

V is TRBV28 and J is TRBJ1-1, with D unclear. This CDR3 has 13 residues. The V gene lost 6 bases and the J gene lost 0 bases, with 8 bases spanning the gap. Germline V gene lookup returns CDR1 MDHEN and CDR2 SYDVKM. In DNA form, the CDR3 reads TGTGCCAGCAGGGCTTTGATGAACACTGAAGCTTTCTTT. As protein: CASRALMNTEAFF.